The present entry profiles one TCR beta chain with its context. No antigen is known for it. The germline V and J ends were trimmed by 0 bases and 4 bases, with 2 bases remaining between them. The CDR3 is 12 amino acids. Germline V gives CDR1 SGHNT, CDR2 YYREEE (reference sequence). The data belong to a study of T cell responses to AZD1222 COVID-19 vaccine. Study results and caveats: Baseline seropositivity characterized only six AZD1222 recipients.

Using immunoSEQ multiplex PCR, the repertoire was profiled, and TCRdb retains in-frame clones only, with some absent. Among around 100,000 clones listed, about 90% were seen once. This chain joins TRBV5-4 and TRBJ1-5, with unresolved D. Sequenced here: peripheral blood, sampled on day 0 of AZD1222 vaccination. The clonotype originates from an adult in good health. The CDR3 DNA reads TGTGCCAGCAGCTTGGATAATCAGCCCCAGCATTTT. The encoded protein is CASSLDNQPQHF.